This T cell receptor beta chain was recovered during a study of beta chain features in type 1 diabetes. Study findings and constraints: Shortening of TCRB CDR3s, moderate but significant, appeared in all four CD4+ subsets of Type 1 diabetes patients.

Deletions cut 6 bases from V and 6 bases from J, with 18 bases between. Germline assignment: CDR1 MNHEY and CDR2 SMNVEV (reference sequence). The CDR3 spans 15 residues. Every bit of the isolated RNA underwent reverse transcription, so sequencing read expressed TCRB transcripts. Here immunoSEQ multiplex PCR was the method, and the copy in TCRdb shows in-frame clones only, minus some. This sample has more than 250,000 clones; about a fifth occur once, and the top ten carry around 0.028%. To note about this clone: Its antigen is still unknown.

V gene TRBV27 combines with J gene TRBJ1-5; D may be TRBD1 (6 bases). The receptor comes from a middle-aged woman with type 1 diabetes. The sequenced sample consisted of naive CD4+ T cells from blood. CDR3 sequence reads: CASSRRQVQGQPQHF. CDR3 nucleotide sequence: TGTGCCAGCAGCCGCCGACAGGTTCAGGGTCAGCCCCAGCATTTT.